Following are 2 T cell receptor beta chains from one sample sequenced in a study of blood T cell repertoires in COVID-19 (dated by TCRdb to the early 2020s). Libraries were made using the immunoSEQ multiplex PCR assay. TCRdb took over this immuneACCESS table, retaining in-frame rearrangements with V and J assigned. Such tables are incomplete; in checked studies, under half of the missing clones stem from an unresolved V gene, and the remainder is unexplained. Within this sample are 150,000 to 200,000 clones, with about four fifths of them counted one time only. The top ten clones comprise 11% of the sample. Sequenced input: peripheral blood. The receptors were gathered from a man aged 55 to 70 with active or convalescent COVID-19.

The V gene is TRBV18, the J gene TRBJ2-6, with D tentatively TRBD1 (6 bases). The V end lost 6 bases, the J end lost 0 bases, and 15 bases lay between the germline ends. Germline CDR1 reads KGHSH; CDR2 reads LQKENI. The CDR3 contains 17 residues. The CDR3 loop is CASSGNRALSGANVLTF. The CDR3 coding sequence is TGTGCCAGCTCCGGTAACAGGGCCCTCTCTGGGGCCAACGTCCTGACTTTC.

The rearrangement joins TRBV2 to TRBJ1-4; 9 bases are shared with TRBD1. Germline V CDR1 and CDR2: SNHLY, FYNNEI. Trimming at V came to 6 bases and at J to 4 bases, leaving 18 bases not matched to a gene. CDR3 length: 19 amino acids. In nucleotides, the CDR3 is TGTGCCAGCAGCCTCTCGAGGTGGGACAGGGTGCGGGGTAATGAAAAACTGTTTTTT. It codes for CASSLSRWDRVRGNEKLFF.